This T cell receptor beta chain was identified in a study of control samples from healthy donors and cancer patients. The germline V gene has CDR1 LNHDA and CDR2 SQIVND (reference sequence). CDR3 size: 16 residues. Deletions cut 3 bases from V and 0 bases from J, with 12 bases between. Profiled with immunoSEQ multiplex PCR; TCRdb holds only in-frame clones, not every one. The sample lists tens of thousands of clones, around 87% occurring once. Sequenced material: PBMCs. This receptor was identified in a woman aged 60-75 years with lung cancer. The V call is TRBV19, the J call TRBJ2-1, with D possibly matching TRBD2 (6 bases). The CDR3 sequence: CASSIASASSYNEQFF. The CDR3, as DNA: TGTGCCAGTAGTATTGCTAGCGCAAGCTCCTACAATGAGCAGTTCTTC.